This TCR beta chain was identified in a study of cytomegalovirus exposure and HLA in healthy donors. The germline V gene has CDR1 MNHEY and CDR2 SVGAGI. CDR3 length: 13 residues. Trimming shortened V by 4 bases and J by 4 bases, and 10 bases separated the two germline ends. Use of 60 Vbeta and 13 Jbeta primers characterized the PCR. Some clones are missing from TCRdb's copy, which holds only in-frame ones; the method was immunoSEQ multiplex PCR. The data contain about 130,000 clones, 55% to 75% of them singletons. This TCR derives from a man aged 30 to 45 in good health and CMV-seronegative. Sequencing used PBMCs. The V call is TRBV6-5, the J call TRBJ1-1; D is perhaps TRBD1 (5 bases). CDR3 loop: CASSWDGGTEAFF. The CDR3 DNA is TGTGCCAGCAGTTGGGACGGGGGCACTGAAGCTTTCTTT.